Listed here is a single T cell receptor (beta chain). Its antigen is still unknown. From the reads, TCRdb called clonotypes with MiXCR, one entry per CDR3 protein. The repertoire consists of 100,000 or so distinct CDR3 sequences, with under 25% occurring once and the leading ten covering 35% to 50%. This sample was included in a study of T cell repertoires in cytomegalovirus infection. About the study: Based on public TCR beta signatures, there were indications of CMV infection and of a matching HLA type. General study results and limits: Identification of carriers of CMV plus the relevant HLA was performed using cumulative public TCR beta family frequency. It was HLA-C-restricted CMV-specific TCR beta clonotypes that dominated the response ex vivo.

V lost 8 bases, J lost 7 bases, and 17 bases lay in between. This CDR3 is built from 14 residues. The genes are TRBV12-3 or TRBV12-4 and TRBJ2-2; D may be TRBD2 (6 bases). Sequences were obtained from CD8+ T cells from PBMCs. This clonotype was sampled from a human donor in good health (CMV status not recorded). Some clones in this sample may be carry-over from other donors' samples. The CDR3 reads CASFPGTLFGELFF. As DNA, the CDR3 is TGTGCCAGCTTTCCCGGGACTTTATTCGGGGAGCTGTTTTTT.